This T cell receptor (beta chain) was captured by sequencing in a study of cytomegalovirus exposure and HLA in healthy donors. Study outcomes and limitations: An analysis done earlier found most TCR beta V segments productive about 87% or about 30% of the time. Presence/absence analyses assumed roughly uniform sequencing depth across donors. Among TCR sequences, most were rare, though some public TCRs appeared in many donors.

Remarks on this clone: Its antigen is not identified.

13 Jbeta primers and 60 Vbeta primers were used for the PCR. The data were produced by immunoSEQ multiplex PCR, yet TCRdb's version contains in-frame clones alone and is incomplete. This sample has 100,000 to 150,000 clones, with 75% to 90% found just once. At sampling all donors were nominally healthy, likely with unrecorded immune exposures. Germline V gene sequence: CDR1 SGHNT, CDR2 YENEEA. The CDR3 is 18 residues long. V lost 1 base and J 2 bases, leaving 18 bases between the germline ends. The TCR sequence derives from a man aged 25-45 years in good health and CMV-seronegative. Sequencing was carried out using PBMCs. The chain has TRBV11-3 and TRBJ2-1; weak D call: TRBD2 (6 bases). The chain's CDR3 is CASSLGEGRGSTYNEQFF. The CDR3 bases are TGTGCCAGCAGCTTAGGCGAGGGGCGGGGCTCGACCTACAATGAGCAGTTCTTC.